The clone carrying this T cell receptor (beta chain) was seen more than once but under ten times. The antigen is not known. The sample belongs to a study of beta chain features in type 1 diabetes. Study-level information: Cells sorted and examined across all samples totaled almost 110 million. Study-wide points: Patients' naive, central memory and regulatory TCRB repertoires appeared more alike than those of healthy donors.

By way of CD45RO/CCR7/CD25/CD127/CD95/CD27, the CD4+ regulatory, stem cell-like memory, central memory and naive cells were sorted. The authors obtained over 95% purity in all sorted populations. Expressed TCRB transcripts were sequenced because the entire RNA isolate underwent reverse transcription. Repertoires were generated with immunoSEQ multiplex PCR, while TCRdb's copy carries only in-frame clones and drops some. The repertoire consists of 860,000 or so clones, with roughly 16% occurring once and the leading ten covering 0.02% to 0.03%. This CDR3 spans 12 amino acids. The V end lost 5 bases, the J end lost 5 bases, and 10 bases lay between the germline ends. Per germline, CDR1 MDHEN and CDR2 SYDVKM.

This sequence originates from a woman under 30 in good health. The rearrangement links TRBV28 to TRBJ2-7; D remains unclear. Sequenced: naive CD4+ T cells from blood. CDR3 region: CASSLPGDEQYF. In nucleotides, the CDR3 is TGTGCCAGCAGTCTTCCTGGTGACGAGCAGTACTTC. Based on the CDR3 plus reference TRBV28 and TRBJ2-7, the full variable domain is DVKVTQSSRYLVKRTGEKVFLECVQDMDHENMFWYRQDPGLGLRLIYFSYDVKMKEKGDIPEGYSVSREKKERFSLILESASTNQTSMYLCASSLPGDEQYFGPGTRLTVT.